These 20 T cell receptor beta chains were all obtained from the same sample, sequenced in a study of blood T cell repertoires in COVID-19. Sequencing used immunoSEQ multiplex PCR; TCRdb keeps in-frame clones, though not all of them. The sample consists of 140,000 to 150,000 clones, around 83% of them appearing once. Sequencing was carried out using peripheral blood. These receptor sequences come from a man aged 60 to 69 with active or convalescent COVID-19.

V and J are TRBV10-2 and TRBJ2-7, with TRBD2 matching 7 bases. V shed 6 bases and J 4 bases; nucleotides not matched to a gene: 12. The CDR3 loop spans 15 amino acids. The V gene's germline CDR1 is WSHSY and CDR2 SAAADI. The CDR3 region has the DNA TGCGCCAGCAGGAGGTCCGGCGGAGCGGGGTACGAGCAGTACGTC. Protein product: CASRRSGGAGYEQYV.

This clone occurred a few times. This chain connects TRBV5-6 to TRBJ1-1, with TRBD1 matching 8 bases. V trimming: 4 bases; J trimming: 8 bases; junction bases outside the gene matches: 7. The CDR3 contains 13 residues. Germline assignment: CDR1 SGHDT and CDR2 YYEEEE. The CDR3 here is CASSPQGEHEAFF. For the CDR3, the DNA is TGTGCCAGCAGCCCACAGGGGGAACACGAAGCTTTCTTT. The variable domain in full, with the rest retrieved from reference TRBV5-6 and TRBJ1-1, is DAGVTQSPTHLIKTRGQQVTLRCSPKSGHDTVSWYQQALGQGPQFIFQYYEEEERQRGNFPDRFSGHQFPNYSSELNVNALLLGDSALYLCASSPQGEHEAFFGQGTRLTVV.

The chain recombines TRBV6-1 with TRBJ1-2; 9 bases are a match to TRBD1. Germline loops: CDR1 MNHNS, CDR2 SASEGT. The CDR3 is made up of 13 amino acids. Unmatched junction bases numbered 0, after V lost 3 bases and J lost 4 bases. The CDR3 sequence is CASSETGGYGYTF. The CDR3 DNA sequence: TGTGCCAGCAGTGAGACAGGGGGCTATGGCTACACCTTC.

This chain uses TRBV6-2 or TRBV6-3 with TRBJ2-5; no firm D call. The germline gives CDR1 MNHEY, CDR2 SVGEGT. V lost 3 bases, J lost 5 bases, and 7 bases lay in between. CDR3 length: 12 amino acids. The CDR3 coding sequence is TGTGCCAGCAGTTATCCCTATGAGACCCAGTACTTC. The encoded protein is CASSYPYETQYF.

The J gene is TRBJ1-1, the V gene TRBV6-5; D is unclear. Germline CDR1 MNHEY, CDR2 SVGAGI. The CDR3 totals 13 residues. V was shortened by 1 base and J by 7 bases, with 10 bases between the two germline ends. CDR3 sequence reads: CASSYFAGGEAFF. The CDR3, as DNA: TGTGCCAGCAGTTACTTCGCCGGCGGTGAAGCTTTCTTT.

J is TRBJ2-5 and V is TRBV27; TRBD2 matches 11 bases. There are 15 residues in the CDR3. V shed 4 bases, J shed 1 base, and the junction held 2 bases outside the gene matches. The germline V gene has CDR1 MNHEY and CDR2 SMNVEV (reference sequence). The CDR3 DNA is TGTGCCAGCAGTTCTCTAGCGGGGGGCCAAGAGACCCAGTACTTC. Its translation is CASSSLAGGQETQYF.

This clone was detected a few times. V and J are TRBV14 and TRBJ2-7; 10 nucleotides line up with TRBD2. J lost 3 bases, V lost 3 bases, and 5 bases had no gene match. The germline V gene encodes CDR1 SGHDN and CDR2 FVKESK. CDR3 length: 15 amino acids. CDR3 sequence: CASSHRSGGIYEQYF. The CDR3 bases are TGTGCCAGCAGCCATCGTAGCGGGGGGATCTACGAGCAGTACTTC.

The chain links TRBV27 to TRBJ2-2; 9 nucleotides line up with TRBD1. The trim removed 5 bases at V and 6 bases at J, leaving 7 bases unmatched. Germline loops: CDR1 MNHEY, CDR2 SMNVEV (reference sequence). The length of the CDR3 is 15 residues. The DNA of the CDR3 is TGTGCCAGCAGTCCTGGGACAGGGCGCGCCGGGGAGCTGTTTTTT. Its translation is CASSPGTGRAGELFF.

J is TRBJ1-4 and V is TRBV4-3, with TRBD1 matching 7 bases. Germline lookup yields CDR1 LGHNA and CDR2 YSLEER. The CDR3 runs to 16 residues. J lost 7 bases, V lost 3 bases, and 11 bases had no gene match. The CDR3 region is CASSHPYRGGGEKLFF. CDR3 nucleotide sequence: TGCGCCAGCAGCCACCCCTACAGGGGAGGCGGTGAAAAACTGTTTTTT.

The chain joins TRBV18 to TRBJ1-1, with 8 bases aligning to TRBD1. The junction had 8 bases not matched to a gene; V was cut back by 5 bases and J by 6 bases. CDR3 length: 14 residues. Per the germline V gene, CDR1 is KGHSH and CDR2 is LQKENI. For the CDR3, the DNA is TGTGCCAGCTCATCGGACAGGGAAAGGGCTGAAGCTTTCTTT. It encodes CASSSDRERAEAFF.

V is TRBV5-8 and J is TRBJ1-1; D uncertain. CDR1 SGHTS and CDR2 YDEGEE come from the germline V gene. The V gene lost 6 bases and the J gene lost 6 bases, with 21 bases spanning the gap. CDR3 length: 15 residues. The CDR3 sequence is CASTPIVGVSPEAFF. CDR3 coding DNA: TGTGCCAGCACCCCTATAGTGGGCGTAAGCCCTGAAGCTTTCTTT.

This clone has only a few counts. This chain links TRBV7-9 with TRBJ2-1, with unresolved D. The length of the CDR3 is 13 residues. Between the trimmed V and J ends, which lost 2 bases and 1 base, there was a span of 3 bases. Germline assignment: CDR1 SEHNR and CDR2 FQNEAQ (reference sequence). The CDR3 reads CASSLSSYNEQFF. The CDR3 bases are TGTGCCAGCAGCTTATCGTCCTACAATGAGCAGTTCTTC.

This chain links TRBV3-1 (or the pseudogene TRBV3-2) with TRBJ2-1; TRBD2 aligns across 16 bases. V was clipped by 4 bases and J by 7 bases; unmatched bases: 10. The germline V gene encodes CDR1 LGHDT and CDR2 YNNKEL (reference sequence). The CDR3 is 18 amino acids. The DNA of the CDR3 is TGTGCCAGCAGCCTGGGACTAGCGGGAGGGCCGGGGAATAATGAGCAGTTCTTC. This sequence encodes CASSLGLAGGPGNNEQFF.

This rearrangement joins TRBV19 to TRBJ1-5; possible D gene TRBD1, 5 bases. Germline assignment: CDR1 LNHDA and CDR2 SQIVND (reference sequence). The CDR3 length is 16 residues. With 3 bases removed from V and 1 base from J, the gap between germline ends came to 13 bases. The CDR3 is CASSITTRGSNQPQHF. As DNA, the CDR3 is TGTGCCAGTAGTATTACTACTCGGGGGAGCAATCAGCCCCAGCATTTT.

This clone was detected a few times. The chain is built from TRBV2 and TRBJ1-6; tentative D call: TRBD1 (6 bases). Trimming left V 7 bases short and J 5 bases short, with 15 bases between. This CDR3 region has 15 residues. Germline assignment: CDR1 SNHLY and CDR2 FYNNEI. This CDR3 reads CASTVTGNHNSPLHF. For the CDR3, the DNA is TGTGCCAGCACTGTGACAGGAAACCATAATTCACCCCTCCACTTT.

This clone appeared a single time. The chain uses TRBV10-3 and TRBJ2-7; 9 bases fit TRBD2. Trimming cost V 8 bases and J 4 bases; bases outside gene matches: 6. From germline, CDR1 is ENHRY and CDR2 SYGVKD. The CDR3 is 13 residues long. CDR3 sequence (DNA): TGTGCCATCGTGGAGACTAGCGGTTACGAGCAGTACTTC. Translating it yields CAIVETSGYEQYF.

The count of this clone is one. The chain carries TRBV9 and TRBJ1-2; D is ambiguous. The CDR3 is made up of 17 amino acids. The V end lost 0 bases, the J end lost 3 bases, and 18 bases lay between the germline ends. The germline V gene has CDR1 SGDLS and CDR2 YYNGEE. Written as DNA, the CDR3 is TGTGCCAGCAGCGTAGAGGATATGGGCAGTCAAGACTATGGCTACACCTTC. It encodes CASSVEDMGSQDYGYTF.

This clone has just a few counts. The J gene is TRBJ1-5, the V gene TRBV6-2 or TRBV6-3, with 7 bases that match TRBD1. CDR3 length: 15 residues. The germline V gene has CDR1 MNHEY and CDR2 SVGEGT. J lost 5 bases, V lost 1 base, and 5 bases had no gene match. The CDR3 here is CASSYLTGADQPQHF. CDR3 bases: TGTGCCAGCAGTTACTTAACAGGGGCGGATCAGCCCCAGCATTTT.

V and J are TRBV18 and TRBJ1-6, with D tentatively TRBD1 (5 bases). The V gene lost 3 bases and the J gene lost 9 bases, with 9 bases spanning the gap. The germline CDR1 and CDR2 sequences are KGHSH and LQKENI. CDR3 size: 13 residues. The CDR3 DNA reads TGTGCCAGCTCACCGGGGACTAGTTCACCCCTCCACTTT. It codes for CASSPGTSSPLHF.

V gene TRBV19 combines with J gene TRBJ1-4, with D unclear. V lost 0 bases to trimming and J lost 8 bases, with 16 bases between them. The germline CDR1 and CDR2 sequences are LNHDA and SQIVND (reference sequence). The CDR3 loop spans 16 amino acids. CDR3 sequence reads: CASSIDLGDVIEKLFF. In DNA, the CDR3 is TGTGCCAGTAGTATAGATCTCGGGGATGTTATAGAAAAACTGTTTTTT.